This is a list of T cell receptor beta chains from one sample in a study of neoadjuvant nivolumab and ipilimumab in lung cancer. Libraries were prepared by immunoSEQ multiplex PCR; TCRdb keeps only in-frame clonotypes and omits some of them. The sample holds fewer than 20,000 clones; roughly 80% are singletons and the top ten take around 10%. The sequencing here drew on tumor tissue, taken after neoadjuvant nivolumab, alone or with ipilimumab, at or shortly before surgery. Every receptor here comes from an adult with non-small cell lung cancer. CDR3s include the opening cysteine and the closing phenylalanine or tryptophan. A D gene is named only where the DNA matches it firmly. Clone size is given for some rows only: seen once, a few or many times, or a class if the clone is expanded.

clone size: NA; V gene: TRBV9; D gene: TRBD2; J gene: TRBJ2-2; CDR3 DNA: TGTGCCAGCAGCTCAGGACTAGCGGGGGGATCGAACACCGGGGAGCTGTTTTTT; CDR3 protein: CASSSGLAGGSNTGELFF
clone size: NA; V gene: TRBV4-3; D gene: NA; J gene: TRBJ1-2; CDR3 DNA: TGCGCCAGCAGCCAAGCAGGGGCCGGTTCCTATGGCTACACCTTC; CDR3 protein: CASSQAGAGSYGYTF
clone size: NA; V gene: TRBV6-1; D gene: TRBD2; J gene: TRBJ2-3; CDR3 DNA: TGTGCCAGCACCCGAGCAGGCGGGGGAGCGGATACGCAGTATTTT; CDR3 protein: CASTRAGGGADTQYF
clone size: NA; V gene: TRBV7-2; D gene: NA; J gene: TRBJ1-4; CDR3 DNA: TGTGCCAGCAGCTTAATACCCGAAAAACTGTTTTTT; CDR3 protein: CASSLIPEKLFF
clone size: NA; V gene: TRBV4-1; D gene: NA; J gene: TRBJ2-1; CDR3 DNA: TGCGCCAGCAGCCAAGAAGGGCAGGGCCTAGATTCCTCCTACAATGAGCAGTTCTTC; CDR3 protein: CASSQEGQGLDSSYNEQFF
clone size: NA; V gene: TRBV7-9; D gene: NA; J gene: TRBJ1-1; CDR3 DNA: TGTGCCAGCAGCCCACCTCCCCCCCGGACAGAAGCTTTCTTT; CDR3 protein: CASSPPPPRTEAFF
clone size: NA; V gene: TRBV5-4; D gene: NA; J gene: TRBJ1-2; CDR3 DNA: TGTGCCAGCAGACCCGGCGGAAAGGATGGCTACACCTTC; CDR3 protein: CASRPGGKDGYTF
clone size: once; V gene: TRBV30; D gene: NA; J gene: TRBJ1-3; CDR3 DNA: TGTGCCTGGAGTGTACAGTGGGGAAACACCATATATTTT; CDR3 protein: CAWSVQWGNTIYF
clone size: once; V gene: TRBV28; D gene: TRBD1; J gene: TRBJ2-1; CDR3 DNA: TGTGCCAGCAGTTTACCAGGGGGCGCGGGCTACAATGAGCAGTTCTTC; CDR3 protein: CASSLPGGAGYNEQFF
clone size: few; V gene: TRBV9; D gene: TRBD1; J gene: TRBJ2-1; CDR3 DNA: TGTGCCAGCAGCGTTCATAAGGGACAGGGGGCGCGGGATGAGCAGTTCTTC; CDR3 protein: CASSVHKGQGARDEQFF
clone size: NA; V gene: TRBV4-3; D gene: TRBD1; J gene: TRBJ2-3; CDR3 DNA: TGCGCCAGCAGCAGAAATCGGGACAGGGTGGCAGATACGCAGTATTTT; CDR3 protein: CASSRNRDRVADTQYF
clone size: NA; V gene: TRBV7-2; D gene: NA; J gene: TRBJ2-1; CDR3 DNA: TGTGCCAGCAGCTTAACGGTGCATGAGCAGTTCTTC; CDR3 protein: CASSLTVHEQFF